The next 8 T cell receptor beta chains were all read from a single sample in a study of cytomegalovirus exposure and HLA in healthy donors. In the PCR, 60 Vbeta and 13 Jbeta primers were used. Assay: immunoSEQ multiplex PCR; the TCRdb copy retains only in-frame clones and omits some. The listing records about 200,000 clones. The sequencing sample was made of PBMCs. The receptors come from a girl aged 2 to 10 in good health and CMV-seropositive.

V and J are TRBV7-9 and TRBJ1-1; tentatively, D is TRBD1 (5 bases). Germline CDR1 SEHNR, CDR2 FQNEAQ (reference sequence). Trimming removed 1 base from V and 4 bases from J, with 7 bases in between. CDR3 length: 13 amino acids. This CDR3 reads CASSLVGATEAFF. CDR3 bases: TGTGCCAGCAGCTTAGTAGGGGCCACTGAAGCTTTCTTT.

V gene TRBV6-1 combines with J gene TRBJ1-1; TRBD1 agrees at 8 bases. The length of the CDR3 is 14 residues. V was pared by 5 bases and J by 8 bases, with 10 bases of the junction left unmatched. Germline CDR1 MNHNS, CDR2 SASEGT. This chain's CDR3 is CASSTDRGPDEAFF. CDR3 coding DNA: TGTGCCAGCAGTACTGACAGGGGCCCTGACGAAGCTTTCTTT.

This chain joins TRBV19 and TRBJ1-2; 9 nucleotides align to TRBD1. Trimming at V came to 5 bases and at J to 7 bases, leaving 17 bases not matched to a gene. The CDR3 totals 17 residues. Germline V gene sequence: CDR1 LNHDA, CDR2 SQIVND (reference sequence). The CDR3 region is CASSSDSGTGLVRGYTF. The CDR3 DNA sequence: TGTGCCAGTAGTTCCGATTCCGGGACAGGGCTCGTTCGTGGCTACACCTTC.

CDR3 DNA: TGTGCCAGCAGCTTAGCACCCCGCGGGAGCTCCTACAATGAGCAGTTCTTC. Translated, it gives CASSLAPRGSSYNEQFF. The chain couples TRBV7-6 to TRBJ2-1; 7 bases are shared with TRBD2. This CDR3 spans 17 amino acids. The germline V gene encodes CDR1 SGHVS and CDR2 FNYEAQ. Losses at the gene ends were 0 bases for V and 0 bases for J; bases not matched to a gene: 5.

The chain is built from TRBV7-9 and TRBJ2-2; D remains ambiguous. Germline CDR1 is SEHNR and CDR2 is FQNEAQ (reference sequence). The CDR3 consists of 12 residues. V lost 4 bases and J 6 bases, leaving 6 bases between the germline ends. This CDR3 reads CASSSSAGELFF. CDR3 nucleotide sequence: TGTGCCAGCAGCTCCTCGGCCGGGGAGCTGTTTTTT. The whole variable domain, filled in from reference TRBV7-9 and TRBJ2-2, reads DTGVSQNPRHKITKRGQNVTFRCDPISEHNRLYWYRQTLGQGPEFLTYFQNEAQLEKSRLLSDRFSAERPKGSFSTLEIQRTEQGDSAMYLCASSSSAGELFFGEGSRLTVL.

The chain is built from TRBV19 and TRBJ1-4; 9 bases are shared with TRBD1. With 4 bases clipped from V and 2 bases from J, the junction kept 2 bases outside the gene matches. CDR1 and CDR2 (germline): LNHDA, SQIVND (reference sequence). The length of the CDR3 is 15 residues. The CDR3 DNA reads TGTGCCAGTAGTACACAGGGGGCGACTAATGAAAAACTGTTTTTT. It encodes CASSTQGATNEKLFF.

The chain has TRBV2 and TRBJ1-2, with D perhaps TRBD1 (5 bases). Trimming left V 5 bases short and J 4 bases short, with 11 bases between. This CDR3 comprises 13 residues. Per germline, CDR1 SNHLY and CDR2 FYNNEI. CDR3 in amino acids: CASSSQGPYGYTF. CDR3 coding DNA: TGTGCCAGCAGTTCGCAGGGTCCCTATGGCTACACCTTC.

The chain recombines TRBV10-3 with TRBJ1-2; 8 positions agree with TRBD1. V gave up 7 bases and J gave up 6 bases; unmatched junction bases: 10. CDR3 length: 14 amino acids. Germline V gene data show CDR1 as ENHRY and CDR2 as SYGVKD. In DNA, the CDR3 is TGTGCCATCAATACTCAGGGGGCGGGGGATGGCTACACCTTC. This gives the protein CAINTQGAGDGYTF.